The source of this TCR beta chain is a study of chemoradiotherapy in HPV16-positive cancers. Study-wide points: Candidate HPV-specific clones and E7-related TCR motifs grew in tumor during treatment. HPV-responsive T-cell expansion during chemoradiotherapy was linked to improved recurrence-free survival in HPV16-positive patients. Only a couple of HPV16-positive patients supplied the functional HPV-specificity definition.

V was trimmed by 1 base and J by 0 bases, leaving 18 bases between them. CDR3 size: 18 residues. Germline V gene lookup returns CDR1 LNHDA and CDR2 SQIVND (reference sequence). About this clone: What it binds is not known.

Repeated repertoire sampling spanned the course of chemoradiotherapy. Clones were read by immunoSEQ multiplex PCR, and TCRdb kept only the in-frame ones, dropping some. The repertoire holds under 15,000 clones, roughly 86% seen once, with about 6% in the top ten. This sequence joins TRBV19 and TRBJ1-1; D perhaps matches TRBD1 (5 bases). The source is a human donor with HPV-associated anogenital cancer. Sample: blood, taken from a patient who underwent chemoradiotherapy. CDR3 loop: CASSIGRGAGSLNTEAFF. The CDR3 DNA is TGTGCCAGTAGTATAGGCCGAGGGGCGGGCAGCTTGAACACTGAAGCTTTCTTT.